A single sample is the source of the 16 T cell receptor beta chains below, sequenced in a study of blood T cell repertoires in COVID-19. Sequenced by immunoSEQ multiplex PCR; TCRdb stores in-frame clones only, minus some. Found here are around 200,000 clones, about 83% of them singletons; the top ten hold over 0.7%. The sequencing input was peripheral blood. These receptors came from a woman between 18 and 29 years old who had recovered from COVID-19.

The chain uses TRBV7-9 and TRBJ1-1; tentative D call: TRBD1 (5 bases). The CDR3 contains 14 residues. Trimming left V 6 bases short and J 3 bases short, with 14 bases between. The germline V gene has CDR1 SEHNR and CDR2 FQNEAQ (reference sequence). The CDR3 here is CASRNQGGDTEAFF. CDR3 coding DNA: TGTGCCAGCAGAAATCAGGGAGGGGACACTGAAGCTTTCTTT.

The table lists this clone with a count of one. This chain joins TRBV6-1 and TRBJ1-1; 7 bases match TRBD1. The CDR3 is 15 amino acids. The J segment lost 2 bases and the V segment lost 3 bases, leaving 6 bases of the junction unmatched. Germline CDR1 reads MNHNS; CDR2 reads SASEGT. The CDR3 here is CASSDDRVRNTEAFF. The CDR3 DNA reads TGTGCCAGCAGTGACGACAGGGTGCGAAACACTGAAGCTTTCTTT.

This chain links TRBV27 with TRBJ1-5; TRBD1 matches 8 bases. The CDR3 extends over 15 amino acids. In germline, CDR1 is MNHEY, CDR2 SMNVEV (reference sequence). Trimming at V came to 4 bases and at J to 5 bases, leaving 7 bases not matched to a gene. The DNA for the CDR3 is TGTGCCAGCAGTTCCCTGGACAGGGAGGATCAGCCCCAGCATTTT. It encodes CASSSLDREDQPQHF.

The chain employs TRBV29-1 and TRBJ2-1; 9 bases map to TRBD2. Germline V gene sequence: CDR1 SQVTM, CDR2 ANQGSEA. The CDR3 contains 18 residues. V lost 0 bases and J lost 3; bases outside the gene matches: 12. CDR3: CSVEDPARASGDYNEQFF. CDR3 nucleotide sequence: TGCAGCGTTGAAGATCCAGCCCGGGCTAGCGGGGACTACAATGAGCAGTTCTTC.

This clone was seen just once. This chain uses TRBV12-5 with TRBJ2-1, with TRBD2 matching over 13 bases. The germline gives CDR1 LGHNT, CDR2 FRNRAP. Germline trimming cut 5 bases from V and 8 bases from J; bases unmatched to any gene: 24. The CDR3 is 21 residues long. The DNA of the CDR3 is TGTGCTAGTGGTCCTGAGGGCTACAGGGGACTAGCGGGGACGAGACCACATGAGCAGTTCTTC. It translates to CASGPEGYRGLAGTRPHEQFF.

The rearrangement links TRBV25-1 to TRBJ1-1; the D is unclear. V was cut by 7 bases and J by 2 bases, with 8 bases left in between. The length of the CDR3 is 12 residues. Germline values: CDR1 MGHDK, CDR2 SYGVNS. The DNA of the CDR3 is TGTGCCAGCACCCTGTGTAACACTGAAGCTTTCTTT. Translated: CASTLCNTEAFF. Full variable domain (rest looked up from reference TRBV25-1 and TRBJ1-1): EADIYQTPRYLVIGTGKKITLECSQTMGHDKMYWYQQDPGMELHLIHYSYGVNSTEKGDLSSESTVSRIRTEHFPLTLESARPSHTSQYLCASTLCNTEAFFGQGTRLTVV.

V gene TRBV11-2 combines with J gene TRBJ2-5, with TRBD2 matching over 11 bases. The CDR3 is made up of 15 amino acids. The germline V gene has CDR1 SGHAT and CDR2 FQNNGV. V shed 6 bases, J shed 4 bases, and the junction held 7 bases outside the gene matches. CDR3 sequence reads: CASSLAGGRGETQYF. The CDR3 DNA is TGTGCCAGCAGTCTAGCGGGGGGCCGGGGAGAGACCCAGTACTTC.

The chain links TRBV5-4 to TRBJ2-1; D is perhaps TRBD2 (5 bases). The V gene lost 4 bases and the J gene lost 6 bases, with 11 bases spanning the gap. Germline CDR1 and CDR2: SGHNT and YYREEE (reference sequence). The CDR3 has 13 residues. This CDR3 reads CASSLRGANEQFF. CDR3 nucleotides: TGTGCCAGCAGCCTTCGGGGAGCCAATGAGCAGTTCTTC.

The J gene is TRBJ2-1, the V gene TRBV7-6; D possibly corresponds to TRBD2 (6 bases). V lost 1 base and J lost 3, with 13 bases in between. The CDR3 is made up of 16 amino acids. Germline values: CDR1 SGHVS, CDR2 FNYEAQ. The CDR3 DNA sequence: TGTGCCAGCAGCTTAGTGGGGGGAAGATACTACAATGAGCAGTTCTTC. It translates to CASSLVGGRYYNEQFF.

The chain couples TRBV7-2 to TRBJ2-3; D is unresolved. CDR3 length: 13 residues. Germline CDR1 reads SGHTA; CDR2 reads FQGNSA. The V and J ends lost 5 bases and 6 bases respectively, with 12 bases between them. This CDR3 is CASSQPARDTQYF. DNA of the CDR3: TGTGCCAGCAGCCAGCCGGCCAGGGATACGCAGTATTTT.

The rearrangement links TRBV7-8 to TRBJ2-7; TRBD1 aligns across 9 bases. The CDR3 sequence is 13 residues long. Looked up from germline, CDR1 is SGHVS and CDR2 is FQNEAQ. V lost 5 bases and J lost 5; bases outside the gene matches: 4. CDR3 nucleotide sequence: TGTGCCAGCAGCCCTACAGGGGGCAACGAGCAGTACTTC. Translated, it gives CASSPTGGNEQYF.

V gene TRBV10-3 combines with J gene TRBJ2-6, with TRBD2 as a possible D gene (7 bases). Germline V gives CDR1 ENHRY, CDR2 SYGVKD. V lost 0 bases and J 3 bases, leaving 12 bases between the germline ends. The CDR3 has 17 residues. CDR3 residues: CAISESKGGHGANVLTF. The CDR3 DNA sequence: TGTGCCATCAGTGAGTCTAAGGGGGGGCATGGGGCCAACGTCCTGACTTTC.

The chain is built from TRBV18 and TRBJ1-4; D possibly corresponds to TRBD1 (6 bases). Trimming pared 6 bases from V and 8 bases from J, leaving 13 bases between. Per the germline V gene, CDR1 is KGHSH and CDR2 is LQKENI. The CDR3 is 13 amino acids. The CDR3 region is CASSDRFEEKLFF. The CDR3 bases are TGTGCCAGCTCGGACAGATTCGAGGAAAAACTGTTTTTT.

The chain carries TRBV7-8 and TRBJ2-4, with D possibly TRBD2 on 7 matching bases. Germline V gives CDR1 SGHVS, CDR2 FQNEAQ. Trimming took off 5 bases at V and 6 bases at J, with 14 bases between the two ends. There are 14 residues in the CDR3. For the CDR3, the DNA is TGTGCCAGCAGCCTAGGGGGGGTGGCAAACATTCAGTACTTC. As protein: CASSLGGVANIQYF.

The CDR3 protein is CAWSRGKNIQYF. CDR3 sequence (DNA): TGTGCCTGGAGTCGGGGGAAAAACATTCAGTACTTC. The chain combines TRBV30 with TRBJ2-4, with D possibly being TRBD2 (6 bases). CDR1 and CDR2 from the germline V gene are GTSNPN and SVGIG (reference sequence). This CDR3 has 12 amino acids. The V end lost 2 bases, the J end lost 4 bases, and 6 bases lay between the germline ends.

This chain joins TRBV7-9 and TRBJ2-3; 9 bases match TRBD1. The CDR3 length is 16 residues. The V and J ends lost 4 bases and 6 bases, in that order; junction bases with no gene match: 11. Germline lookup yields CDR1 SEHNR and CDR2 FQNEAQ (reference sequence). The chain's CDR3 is CASSSNRDRVVDTQYF. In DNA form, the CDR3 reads TGTGCCAGCAGCTCCAACCGGGACAGGGTCGTGGATACGCAGTATTTT.